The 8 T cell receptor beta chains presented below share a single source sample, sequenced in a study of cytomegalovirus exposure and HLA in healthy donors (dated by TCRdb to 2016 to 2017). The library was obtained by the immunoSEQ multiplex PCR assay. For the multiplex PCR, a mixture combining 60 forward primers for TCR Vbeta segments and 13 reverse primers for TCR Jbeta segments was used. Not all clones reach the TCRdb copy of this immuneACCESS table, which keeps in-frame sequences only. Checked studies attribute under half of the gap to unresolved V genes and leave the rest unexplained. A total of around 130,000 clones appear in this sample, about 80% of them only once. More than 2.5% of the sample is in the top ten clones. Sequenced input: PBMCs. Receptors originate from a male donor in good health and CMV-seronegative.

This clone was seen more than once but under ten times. The CDR3 here is CASSYSDRHCTF. Here the CDR3 DNA reads TGTGCCAGCAGTTACTCGGACAGGCACTGCACCTTC. The chain employs TRBV6-6 and TRBJ1-2; 7 nucleotides match TRBD1. The J segment lost 13 bases and the V segment lost 0 bases, leaving 5 bases of the junction unmatched. The CDR3 loop spans 12 amino acids. Germline V CDR1 and CDR2: MNHNY, SVGAGI (reference sequence).

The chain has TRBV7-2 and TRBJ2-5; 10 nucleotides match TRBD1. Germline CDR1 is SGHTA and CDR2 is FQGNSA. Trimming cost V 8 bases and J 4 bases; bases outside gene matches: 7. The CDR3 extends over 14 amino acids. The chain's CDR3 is CASARDRGGETQYF. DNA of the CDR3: TGTGCCAGCGCGCGGGACAGGGGTGGAGAGACCCAGTACTTC.

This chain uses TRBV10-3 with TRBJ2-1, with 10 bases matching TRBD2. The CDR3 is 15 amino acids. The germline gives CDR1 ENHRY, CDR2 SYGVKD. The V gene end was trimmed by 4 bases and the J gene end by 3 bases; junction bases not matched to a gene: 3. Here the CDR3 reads CAISVRTSGYNEQFF. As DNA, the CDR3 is TGTGCCATCAGTGTCCGGACTAGCGGCTACAATGAGCAGTTCTTC.

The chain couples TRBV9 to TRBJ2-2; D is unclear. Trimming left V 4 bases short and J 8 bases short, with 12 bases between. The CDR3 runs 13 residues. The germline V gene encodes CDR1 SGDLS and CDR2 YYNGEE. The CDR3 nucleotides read TGTGCCAGCAGCCTCCACTCGTCGGGGGAGCTGTTTTTT. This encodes CASSLHSSGELFF.

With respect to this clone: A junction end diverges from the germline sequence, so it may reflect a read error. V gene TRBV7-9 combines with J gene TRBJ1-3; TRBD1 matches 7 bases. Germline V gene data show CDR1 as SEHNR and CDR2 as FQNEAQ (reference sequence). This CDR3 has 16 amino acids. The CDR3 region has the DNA TGTTCCAGCAGCCCCCGGACAGGAAACTCTGGAAACACCATATATTTT. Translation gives CSSSPRTGNSGNTIYF.

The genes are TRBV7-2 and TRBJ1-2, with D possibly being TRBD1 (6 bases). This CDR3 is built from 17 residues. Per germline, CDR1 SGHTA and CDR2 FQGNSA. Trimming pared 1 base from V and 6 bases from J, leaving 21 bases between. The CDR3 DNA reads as TGTGCCAGCAGCTTAGGGTCGGTCAGGGGAGATATCGATGGCTACACCTTC. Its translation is CASSLGSVRGDIDGYTF. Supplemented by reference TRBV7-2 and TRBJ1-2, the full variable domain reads GAGVSQSPSNKVTEKGKDVELRCDPISGHTALYWYRQSLGQGLEFLIYFQGNSAPDKSGLPSDRFSAERTGGSVSTLTIQRTQQEDSAVYLCASSLGSVRGDIDGYTFGSGTRLTVV.

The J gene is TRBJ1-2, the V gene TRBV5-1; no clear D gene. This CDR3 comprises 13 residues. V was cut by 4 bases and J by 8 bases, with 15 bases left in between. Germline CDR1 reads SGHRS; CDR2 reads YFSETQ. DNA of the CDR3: TGCGCCAGCAGCATGACGAGCGCCCGAGGCTACACCTTC. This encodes CASSMTSARGYTF. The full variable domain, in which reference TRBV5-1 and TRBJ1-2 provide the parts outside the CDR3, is KAGVTQTPRYLIKTRGQQVTLSCSPISGHRSVSWYQQTPGQGLQFLFEYFSETQRNKGNFPGRFSGRQFSNSRSEMNVSTLELGDSALYLCASSMTSARGYTFGSGTRLTVV.

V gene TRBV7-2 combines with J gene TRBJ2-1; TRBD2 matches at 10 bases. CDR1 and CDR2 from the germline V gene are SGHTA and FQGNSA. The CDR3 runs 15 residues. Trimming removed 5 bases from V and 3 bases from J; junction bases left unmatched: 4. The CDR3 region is CASSQPSGSYNEQFF. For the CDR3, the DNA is TGTGCCAGCAGCCAGCCTAGCGGGAGCTACAATGAGCAGTTCTTC.